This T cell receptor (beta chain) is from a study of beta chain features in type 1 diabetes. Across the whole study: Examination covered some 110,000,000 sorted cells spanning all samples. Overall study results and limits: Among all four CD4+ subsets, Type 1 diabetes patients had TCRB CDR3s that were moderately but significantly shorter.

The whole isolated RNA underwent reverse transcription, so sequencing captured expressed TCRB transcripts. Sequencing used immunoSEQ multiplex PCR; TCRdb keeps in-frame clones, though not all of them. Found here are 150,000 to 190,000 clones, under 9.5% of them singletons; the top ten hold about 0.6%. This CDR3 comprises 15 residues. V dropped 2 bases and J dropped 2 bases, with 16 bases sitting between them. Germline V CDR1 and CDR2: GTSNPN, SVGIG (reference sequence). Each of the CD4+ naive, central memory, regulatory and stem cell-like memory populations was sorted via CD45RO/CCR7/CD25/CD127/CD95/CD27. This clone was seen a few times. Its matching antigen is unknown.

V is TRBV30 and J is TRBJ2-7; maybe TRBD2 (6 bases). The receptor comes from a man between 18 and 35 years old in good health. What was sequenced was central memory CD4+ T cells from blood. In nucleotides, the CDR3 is TGTGCCTGGAGTTTTGGGGGGTCTGCGACCTACGAGCAGTACTTC. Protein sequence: CAWSFGGSATYEQYF. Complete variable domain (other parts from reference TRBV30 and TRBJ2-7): SQTIHQWPATLVQPVGSPLSLECTVEGTSNPNLYWYRQAAGRGLQLLFYSVGIGQISSEVPQNLSASRPQDRQFILSSKKLLLSDSGFYLCAWSFGGSATYEQYFGPGTRLTVT.